The 12 T cell receptor beta chains reported below all come from one sample, sequenced in a study of regulatory T cells in long-lasting Graves disease. Stated time point: persistent/refractory GD, antithyroid drugs over 5 years with positive TRAb. After RNA was extracted from PBMCs, the TCR library was made from it. In building TCR beta libraries, iRepertoire HTBI primers were used together with Arm-PCR of CDR3 regions. TCRdb redid the calling of the multiplex PCR reads with MiXCR, one entry per CDR3 protein. Here the sample spans about 470,000 distinct CDR3 sequences, about 20% being singletons. Sequences were derived from peripheral blood mononuclear cells (PBMCs), sampled when the disease was refractory, from a patient treated with antithyroid drugs. These receptors originate from a female donor with Graves disease.

This chain connects TRBV6-2 or TRBV6-3 to TRBJ2-6, with 7 bases aligning to TRBD2. The CDR3 sequence is 18 residues long. CDR1 is MNHEY and CDR2 is SVGEGT in the germline V gene. V trimming: 5 bases; J trimming: 0 bases; junction bases outside the gene matches: 10. In DNA form, the CDR3 reads TGTGCCAGCAGTCAAAGACTAGCAGTCCGCTCTGGGGCCAACGTCCTGACTTTC. Amino acids: CASSQRLAVRSGANVLTF.

This clonotype was seen repeatedly, ten times or more. V is TRBV12-3 or TRBV12-4 and J is TRBJ2-6; D unclear. The CDR3 spans 16 residues. Trimming left V 2 bases short and J 2 bases short, with 10 bases between. CDR3 in DNA: TGTGCCAGCAGTTTAAGATTTACAGCTGGGGCCAACGTCCTGACTTTC. Translated, it gives CASSLRFTAGANVLTF.

The V call is TRBV5-4, the J call TRBJ1-2, with D perhaps TRBD1 (5 bases). Looked up from germline, CDR1 is SGHNT and CDR2 is YYREEE (reference sequence). CDR3 length: 15 residues. The V and J ends lost 0 bases and 4 bases respectively, with 13 bases between them. The CDR3 protein is CASSLVVGVGYGYTF. As DNA, the CDR3 is TGTGCCAGCAGCTTGGTTGTGGGGGTGGGCTATGGCTACACCTTC.

The chain uses TRBV5-1 and TRBJ2-5, with unresolved D. The CDR3 length is 13 residues. Deletions cut 6 bases from V and 0 bases from J, with 9 bases between. Looked up from germline, CDR1 is SGHRS and CDR2 is YFSETQ. The CDR3 DNA sequence: TGCGCCAGCACCCCACCTGACCAAGAGACCCAGTACTTC. Translation: CASTPPDQETQYF. The full variable domain, completed using reference TRBV5-1 and TRBJ2-5, is KAGVTQTPRYLIKTRGQQVTLSCSPISGHRSVSWYQQTPGQGLQFLFEYFSETQRNKGNFPGRFSGRQFSNSRSEMNVSTLELGDSALYLCASTPPDQETQYFGPGTRLLVL.

The J gene is TRBJ1-5, the V gene TRBV7-9; a weak D match, TRBD1 (5 bases). This CDR3 has 13 residues. CDR1 and CDR2 (germline): SEHNR, FQNEAQ (reference sequence). Trimming removed 4 bases from V and 8 bases from J, with 12 bases in between. The DNA for the CDR3 is TGTGCCAGCAGCTGGGGGGACCGGGAGCCCCAGCATTTT. It encodes CASSWGDREPQHF.

This sequence joins TRBV7-9 and TRBJ2-5; 10 bases fit TRBD1. Trimming took 8 bases from V and 4 from J; bases not matched to a gene: 7. The germline gives CDR1 SEHNR, CDR2 FQNEAQ (reference sequence). CDR3 length equals 14 residues. CDR3 loop: CASSGTGDRETQYF. CDR3 in DNA: TGTGCCAGCTCCGGGACAGGGGATCGAGAGACCCAGTACTTC.

This clonotype was seen at least ten times. The chain carries TRBV7-2 and TRBJ1-5, with D perhaps TRBD1 (5 bases). Germline values: CDR1 SGHTA, CDR2 FQGNSA. This CDR3 is built from 16 residues. Trimming shortened V by 2 bases and J by 1 base, and 12 bases separated the two germline ends. The CDR3 is CASSLYAGRSNQPQHF. The CDR3, as DNA: TGTGCCAGCAGCTTATATGCAGGGAGGAGCAATCAGCCCCAGCATTTT. Using reference TRBV7-2 and TRBJ1-5 for the parts outside the CDR3, the full variable domain is GAGVSQSPSNKVTEKGKDVELRCDPISGHTALYWYRQSLGQGLEFLIYFQGNSAPDKSGLPSDRFSAERTGGSVSTLTIQRTQQEDSAVYLCASSLYAGRSNQPQHFGDGTRLSIL.

This clonotype has ten or more counts. This sequence joins TRBV6-1 and TRBJ1-1; maybe TRBD1 (5 bases). The V end was cut by 4 bases, the J end by 6 bases, with 15 bases between. This CDR3 comprises 14 residues. Germline values: CDR1 MNHNS, CDR2 SASEGT. CDR3 nucleotides: TGTGCCAGCAGTGCACATCAGGGTAACCCTGAAGCTTTCTTT. Translating gives CASSAHQGNPEAFF.

This clonotype has a count of ten or more. The chain is built from TRBV2 and TRBJ2-2, with TRBD1 matching over 9 bases. The V gene's germline CDR1 is SNHLY and CDR2 FYNNEI. The ends lost 3 bases at V and 5 bases at J; junction bases unmatched: 10. This CDR3 spans 17 amino acids. As DNA, the CDR3 is TGTGCCAGCAGTGACAATCCAAGGACAGGGGAGACCGGGGAGCTGTTTTTT. It translates to CASSDNPRTGETGELFF.

A remark on this clonotype: One base away lies a much larger clone, so this may be a sequencing read error. The chain couples TRBV7-7 to TRBJ2-7; no clear D. The CDR3 loop spans 15 amino acids. The germline V gene encodes CDR1 SSHAT and CDR2 FNYEAQ (reference sequence). CDR3 in amino acids: CASSPRAAKGTGQYF. CDR3 sequence (DNA): TGTGCTAGCAGTCCTCGGGCAGCGAAAGGCACCGGGCAGTACTTC. Together with reference TRBV7-7 and TRBJ2-7, the CDR3 gives the full variable domain: GAGVSQSPRYKVTKRGQDVTLRCDPISSHATLYWYQQALGQGPEFLTYFNYEAQPDKSGLPSDRFSAERPEGSISTLTIQRTEQRDSAMYRCASSPRAAKGTGQYFGPGTRLTVT.

This clonotype was found many times. The chain recombines TRBV28 with TRBJ2-5; 11 bases map to TRBD2. V trimming: 6 bases; J trimming: 2 bases; junction bases outside the gene matches: 5. CDR1 is MDHEN, CDR2 SYDVKM, per germline. The CDR3 totals 15 residues. CDR3 coding DNA: TGTGCCAGCAGCGGGGGACTAGCGGAACAAGAGACCCAGTACTTC. Translation gives CASSGGLAEQETQYF.

This chain joins TRBV6-1 and TRBJ2-5, with 9 bases that match TRBD2. The J call may be incorrect, as the DNA end agrees better with TRBJ2-1. Germline-derived CDR1 and CDR2 are MNHNS and SASEGT. The CDR3 spans 13 residues. The CDR3, as DNA: TGTGCCAGCGTAGCGGGAGATGACAATGAGCAGTTCTTC. This sequence encodes CASVAGDDNEQFF.